The 30 T cell receptor beta chains given below trace back to one sample, sequenced in a study of T cells in Graves' hyperthyroidism and ophthalmopathy. RNA transcripts provided the source from which TCR beta CDR3 regions were amplified. During a first-round RT-PCR of the TCR CDR3, the HTBI primer set was used. TCRdb redid the calling of the multiplex PCR reads with MiXCR, one entry per CDR3 protein. The profile shows hundreds of thousands of distinct CDR3 sequences, just over 45% of them singletons. The specimen was peripheral blood or thyroid tissue (not recorded which). The receptors come from a woman under 30 with Graves' hyperthyroidism.

As to this clonotype: One base away lies a much larger clone, so this may be a sequencing read error. The rearrangement joins TRBV2 to TRBJ1-1; tentative D call: TRBD1 (5 bases). Germline V CDR1 and CDR2: SNHLY, FYNNEI. The ends were cut back, 1 base at V and 5 bases at J, with 14 bases in the middle. The CDR3 is 15 residues long. The CDR3 DNA reads as TGTGCCAGCAGTGAAGGGGAGGGGTGGGAGACTGAAGCTTTCTTT. Its translation is CASSEGEGWETEAFF.

This clonotype has a handful of counts. The CDR3 coding sequence is TGTGCCAGCAGGAAGACGGTGAACACTGAAGCTTTCTTT. This gives the protein CASRKTVNTEAFF. This chain connects TRBV2 to TRBJ1-1; D unresolved. The CDR3 length is 13 residues. V dropped 6 bases and J dropped 0 bases, with 8 bases sitting between them. Germline CDR1 SNHLY, CDR2 FYNNEI.

This chain connects TRBV2 to TRBJ2-7, with TRBD2 as a possible D gene (5 bases). V lost 5 bases and J 2 bases, leaving 16 bases between the germline ends. The CDR3 has 15 amino acids. Germline V gives CDR1 SNHLY, CDR2 FYNNEI. CDR3 in amino acids: CASSFPQRSPYEQYF. Here the CDR3 DNA reads TGTGCCAGCAGTTTTCCTCAGCGGAGTCCCTACGAGCAGTACTTC.

This clonotype was observed a handful of times. J is TRBJ1-1 and V is TRBV7-3, with D unresolved. The germline gives CDR1 SGHTA, CDR2 FQGTGA. V gave up 3 bases and J gave up 3 bases, with 14 bases separating them. The CDR3 sequence is 15 residues long. CDR3 bases: TGTGCCAGCAGCTTCCCCAGGTGGGAGTACACTGAAGCTTTCTTT. Residues: CASSFPRWEYTEAFF. Supplemented by reference TRBV7-3 and TRBJ1-1, the full variable domain reads GAGVSQTPSNKVTEKGKYVELRCDPISGHTALYWYRQSLGQGPEFLIYFQGTGAADDSGLPNDRFFAVRPEGSVSTLKIQRTERGDSAVYLCASSFPRWEYTEAFFGQGTRLTVV.

This clonotype was observed once. This chain connects TRBV29-1 to TRBJ2-5; the D is unclear. Trimming stripped 7 bases from V and 5 bases from J, with 14 bases between. The V gene's germline CDR1 is SQVTM and CDR2 ANQGSEA. The CDR3 consists of 12 residues. This CDR3 is CSAVGIWETQYF. CDR3 bases: TGCAGCGCCGTGGGGATATGGGAGACCCAGTACTTC.

V usage is TRBV7-9 and J usage is TRBJ2-5, with TRBD2 matching 8 bases. Germline lookup yields CDR1 SEHNR and CDR2 FQNEAQ (reference sequence). The length of the CDR3 is 15 residues. V lost 2 bases and J lost 4; bases outside the gene matches: 6. CDR3 nucleotides: TGTGCCAGCAGCTTATATAGCGGGACTCCAGAGACCCAGTACTTC. Protein product: CASSLYSGTPETQYF.

This chain joins TRBV2 and TRBJ2-5, with TRBD2 matching over 14 bases. Germline values: CDR1 SNHLY, CDR2 FYNNEI. The CDR3 is 18 amino acids. V was clipped by 6 bases and J by 5 bases; unmatched bases: 14. In DNA, the CDR3 is TGTGCCAGCAGGGGGGGACTAGCGGGAGAATTTTGGCGTGAGACCCAGTACTTC. This codes for CASRGGLAGEFWRETQYF.

The V gene is TRBV7-9, the J gene TRBJ1-4, with a possible D match to TRBD1 (6 bases). The germline V gene has CDR1 SEHNR and CDR2 FQNEAQ (reference sequence). Trimming cost V 3 bases and J 5 bases, with 19 bases left between them. The CDR3 has 17 amino acids. The CDR3 here is CASSFPNREPLNEKLFF. The CDR3 DNA is TGTGCCAGCAGCTTCCCCAACAGGGAACCACTCAATGAAAAACTGTTTTTT.

Many counts were recorded for this clonotype. The J gene is TRBJ1-2, the V gene TRBV9, with TRBD1 identical over 7 bases. Germline CDR1 is SGDLS and CDR2 is YYNGEE. Germline trimming cut 0 bases from V and 6 bases from J; bases unmatched to any gene: 11. The CDR3 is made up of 16 amino acids. In DNA, the CDR3 is TGTGCCAGCAGCGTAGACCGCGGGGGACAGATTGATGGCTACACCTTC. Translating it yields CASSVDRGGQIDGYTF.

This clonotype was detected a few times. V and J are TRBV5-1 and TRBJ1-1, with 8 bases fitting TRBD1. CDR1 and CDR2 (germline): SGHRS, YFSETQ. V shed 0 bases and J 11 bases; nucleotides not matched to a gene: 6. The CDR3 totals 13 residues. CDR3 sequence reads: CASSLETGDFAFF. The DNA for the CDR3 is TGCGCCAGCAGCTTGGAGACAGGGGATTTTGCTTTCTTT.

The chain carries TRBV7-8 and TRBJ2-6; 11 bases agree with TRBD1. CDR1 SGHVS and CDR2 FQNEAQ come from the germline V gene. V lost 7 bases and J lost 4; bases outside the gene matches: 15. This CDR3 comprises 19 residues. CDR3 sequence: CASTHPLRDRGGGANVLTF. CDR3 nucleotide sequence: TGTGCCAGCACCCATCCCCTCCGGGACAGGGGGGGAGGGGCCAACGTCCTGACTTTC.

This clonotype was found a few times. The junction differs from germline at one of its ends, possibly a read error. The chain links TRBV5-1 to TRBJ1-5; maybe TRBD1 (6 bases). The germline CDR1 and CDR2 sequences are SGHRS and YFSETQ. The length of the CDR3 is 15 residues. CDR3 bases: TGTGCCAGCAGCTTAGGGGGAGGTAGCAATCAGCCCCAGCATTTT. This gives the protein CASSLGGGSNQPQHF.

This clonotype came up a few times. The CDR3 spells CASSQAMRVLTYEQYF. Written as DNA, the CDR3 is TGTGCCAGCAGCCAAGCTATGCGGGTGTTGACCTACGAGCAGTACTTC. The chain recombines TRBV7-2 with TRBJ2-7; a possible D gene is TRBD2 (5 bases). Germline V gene lookup returns CDR1 SGHTA and CDR2 FQGNSA. The CDR3 length is 16 residues. Between the trimmed V and J ends, which lost 5 bases and 2 bases, there was a span of 19 bases.

As for this clonotype: One end of the junction varies from germline; a read error may be responsible. J is TRBJ1-3 and V is TRBV7-2; 8 bases match TRBD1. This CDR3 is 16 amino acids long. The germline V gene has CDR1 SGHTA and CDR2 FQGNSA. CDR3 protein: CASSLGVTGDGNAIYF. The CDR3 bases are TGTGCCAGCAGCTTAGGCGTGACAGGGGACGGAAACGCCATATATTTT.

A word on this clonotype: Its ends do not fully match the called genes, so a read error is possible. This rearrangement joins TRBV20-1 to TRBJ2-7; 8 bases are a match to TRBD1. Germline values: CDR1 DFQATT, CDR2 SNEGSKA (reference sequence). This CDR3 contains 12 residues. CDR3 coding DNA: TGTAAAGCGGCAGGGGGCGAGTACGAGCAGTACTTC. Protein product: CKAAGGEYEQYF.

A few counts support this clonotype. Written as DNA, the CDR3 is TGTGCCAGTAGTTTCAGACTTGCGGGGGAAGCTTTCTTT. Its protein product is CASSFRLAGEAFF. This chain joins TRBV19 and TRBJ1-1; D call uncertain. Trimming took 5 bases from V and 8 from J, leaving 15 bases between them. The V gene's germline CDR1 is LNHDA and CDR2 SQIVND (reference sequence). The CDR3 runs to 13 residues. Filled out from reference TRBV19 and TRBJ1-1, the complete variable domain reads DGGITQSPKYLFRKEGQNVTLSCEQNLNHDAMYWYRQDPGQGLRLIYYSQIVNDFQKGDIAEGYSVSREKKESFPLTVTSAQKNPTAFYLCASSFRLAGEAFFGQGTRLTVV.

Only a few counts were recorded for this clonotype. V usage is TRBV12-3 or TRBV12-4 and J usage is TRBJ2-5; D might be TRBD1 (6 bases). The CDR3 sequence is 14 residues long. V was shortened by 3 bases and J by 5 bases, with 13 bases between the two germline ends. CDR3 residues: CASSFSGVQETQYF. DNA for the CDR3: TGTGCCAGCAGTTTCTCAGGGGTTCAGGAGACCCAGTACTTC.

Details on this clonotype: Its ends do not fully match the called genes, so a read error is possible. V usage is TRBV10-3 and J usage is TRBJ2-6; D gene ambiguous. The CDR3 contains 17 residues. Germline loops: CDR1 ENHRY, CDR2 SYGVKD. CDR3: CASSYLGLGSGANVLTF. The DNA for the CDR3 is TGTGCCAGCAGTTACCTGGGGTTGGGGTCTGGGGCCAACGTCCTGACTTTC.

V gene TRBV20-1 combines with J gene TRBJ1-6; possibly TRBD1 for D (6 bases). The CDR3 is 17 residues long. CDR1 DFQATT and CDR2 SNEGSKA come from the germline V gene (reference sequence). Trimming shortened V by 0 bases and J by 6 bases, and 18 bases separated the two germline ends. This chain's CDR3 is CSARDRGRGLSNSPLHF. The CDR3, as DNA: TGCAGTGCTAGAGATAGGGGCAGGGGCCTAAGTAATTCACCCCTCCACTTT.

This clonotype was picked up one time. V is TRBV10-3 and J is TRBJ2-2; D is uncertain. The CDR3 runs 11 residues. The V and J ends lost 5 bases and 8 bases respectively, with 6 bases between them. CDR1 is ENHRY and CDR2 is SYGVKD in the germline V gene. The CDR3 DNA follows: TGTGCCATCAGTTCACCAGGGGAGCTGTTTTTT. Translated: CAISSPGELFF.

Worth noting for this clonotype: A much larger clone lies one base from this, so it may be a read error. V usage is TRBV7-8 and J usage is TRBJ2-5; D remains unclear. The germline V and J ends were trimmed by 6 bases and 5 bases, with 13 bases remaining between them. Germline CDR1 is SGHVS and CDR2 is FQNEAQ. The CDR3 runs 13 residues. The CDR3 DNA reads TGTGCCAGCAGATCAGGCTCGGGCGAGACCCAGTACTTC. Translated, it gives CASRSGSGETQYF.

This clonotype was detected many times. The chain links TRBV29-1 to TRBJ2-7, with 8 bases aligning to TRBD2. The germline gives CDR1 SQVTM, CDR2 ANQGSEA. Germline trimming cut 2 bases from V and 3 bases from J; bases unmatched to any gene: 3. The CDR3 is 13 residues long. The CDR3 DNA sequence: TGCAGCGTTGAACCCGCGGGAGGCTACGAGCAGTACTTC. This sequence encodes CSVEPAGGYEQYF.

This clonotype was seen many times. In DNA, the CDR3 is TGTGCCAGCAGTGACTCTCGGGGAAACACCATATATTTT. It codes for CASSDSRGNTIYF. The V gene is TRBV2, the J gene TRBJ1-3; D gene uncertain. This CDR3 has 13 residues. V lost 3 bases and J 4 bases, leaving 7 bases between the germline ends. Germline V CDR1 and CDR2: SNHLY, FYNNEI.

This clonotype was recorded many times. The chain couples TRBV10-3 to TRBJ1-3; D not certain. The CDR3 extends over 15 amino acids. The ends were cut back, 10 bases at V and 0 bases at J, with 16 bases in the middle. In germline, CDR1 is ENHRY, CDR2 SYGVKD. CDR3 nucleotides: TGTGCCACCGGGGAGTCCGCCTACTCTGGAAACACCATATATTTT. Protein sequence: CATGESAYSGNTIYF.

Details on this clonotype: The final CDR3 position lacks the conserved phenylalanine or tryptophan, pointing to a likely read error. No DNA is shown, since the ends of the CDR3 on it are uncertain; the CDR3 is the one TCRdb lists. The chain is built from TRBV15 and TRBJ2-6. Inclusive of both ends, the CDR3 amounts to 8 amino acids. The germline V gene has CDR1 LNHNV and CDR2 YYDKDF (reference sequence). Here the CDR3 reads CATSRQNV.

V usage is TRBV29-1 and J usage is TRBJ2-7; D gene uncertain. The CDR3 contains 12 residues. CDR1 and CDR2 (germline): SQVTM, ANQGSEA. The CDR3 DNA follows: TGCAGTGCCTTTGGGTTCCCCCACGAGCAGTACTTC. Amino acids: CSAFGFPHEQYF.

This clonotype came up a few times. The chain employs TRBV12-3 or TRBV12-4 and TRBJ1-1; maybe TRBD1 (5 bases). Trimming took off 2 bases at V and 10 bases at J, with 14 bases between the two ends. The CDR3 loop spans 13 amino acids. The CDR3, as DNA: TGTGCCAGCAGTTTAATTGGGGGGTGGGGAGCTTTCTTT. Protein: CASSLIGGWGAFF.

This clonotype has only a few counts. V gene TRBV7-9 combines with J gene TRBJ2-2; unclear D gene. V was clipped by 4 bases and J by 4 bases, with 10 bases between them. Looked up from germline, CDR1 is SEHNR and CDR2 is FQNEAQ (reference sequence). This CDR3 comprises 14 residues. CDR3 DNA sequence: TGTGCCAGCAGCTCCAACCCTCTCACCGGGGAGCTGTTTTTT. Translation gives CASSSNPLTGELFF.

The chain recombines TRBV25-1 with TRBJ1-5; D perhaps matches TRBD1 (6 bases). This CDR3 contains 13 residues. Deletions cut 6 bases from V and 9 bases from J, with 15 bases between. The germline gives CDR1 MGHDK, CDR2 SYGVNS. The CDR3 sequence is CASRAQGSGPQHF. The DNA for the CDR3 is TGTGCCAGCAGGGCCCAGGGGAGTGGGCCCCAGCATTTT.

V gene TRBV29-1 combines with J gene TRBJ1-6; D is undetermined. Per the germline V gene, CDR1 is SQVTM and CDR2 is ANQGSEA. The CDR3 totals 16 residues. Trimming stripped 6 bases from V and 0 bases from J, with 15 bases between. The DNA of the CDR3 is TGCAGCGTGACCCCCACTGGATACTCCTATAATTCACCCCTCCACTTT. Protein product: CSVTPTGYSYNSPLHF.